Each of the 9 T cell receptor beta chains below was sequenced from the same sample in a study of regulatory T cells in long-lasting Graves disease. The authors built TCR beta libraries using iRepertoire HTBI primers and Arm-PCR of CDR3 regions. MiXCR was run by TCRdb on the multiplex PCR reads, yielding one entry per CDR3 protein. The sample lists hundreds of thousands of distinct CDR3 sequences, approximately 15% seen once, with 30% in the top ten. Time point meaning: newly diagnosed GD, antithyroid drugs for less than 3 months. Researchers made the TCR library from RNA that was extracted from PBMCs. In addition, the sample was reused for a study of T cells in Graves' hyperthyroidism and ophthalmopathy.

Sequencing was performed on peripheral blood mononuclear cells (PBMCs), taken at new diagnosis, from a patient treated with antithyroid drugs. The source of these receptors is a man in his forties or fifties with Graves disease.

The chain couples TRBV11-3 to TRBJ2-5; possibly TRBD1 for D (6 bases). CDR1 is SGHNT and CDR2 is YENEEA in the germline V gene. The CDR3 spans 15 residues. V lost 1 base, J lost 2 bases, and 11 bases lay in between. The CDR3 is CASSLGGTPQETQYF. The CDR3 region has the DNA TGTGCCAGCAGCTTAGGAGGGACACCTCAAGAGACCCAGTACTTC. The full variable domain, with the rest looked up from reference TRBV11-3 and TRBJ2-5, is EAGVVQSPRYKIIEKKQPVAFWCNPISGHNTLYWYLQNLGQGPELLIRYENEEAVDDSQLPKDRFSAERLKGVDSTLKIQPAELGDSAVYLCASSLGGTPQETQYFGPGTRLLVL.

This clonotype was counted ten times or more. For the CDR3, the DNA is TGTGCCAGCACCGTCATGCCCCAACTAAACACTGAAGCTTTCTTT. Protein product: CASTVMPQLNTEAFF. The rearrangement links TRBV12-3 or TRBV12-4 to TRBJ1-1, with D unresolved. The CDR3 runs 15 residues. Trimming left V 7 bases short and J 2 bases short, with 17 bases between.

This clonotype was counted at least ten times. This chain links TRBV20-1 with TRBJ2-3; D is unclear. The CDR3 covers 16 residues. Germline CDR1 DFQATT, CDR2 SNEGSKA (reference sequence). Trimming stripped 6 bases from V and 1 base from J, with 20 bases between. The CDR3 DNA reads TGCAGTGCCCGCAACGCAGTCTGGGCTCGCACAGATACGCAGTATTTT. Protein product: CSARNAVWARTDTQYF.

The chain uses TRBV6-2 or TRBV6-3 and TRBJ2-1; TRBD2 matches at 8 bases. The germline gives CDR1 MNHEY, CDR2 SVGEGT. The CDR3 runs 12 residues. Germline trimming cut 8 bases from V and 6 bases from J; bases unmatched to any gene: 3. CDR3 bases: TGTGCCAGCCGGGGGGGACCCAATGAGCAGTTCTTC. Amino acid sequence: CASRGGPNEQFF.

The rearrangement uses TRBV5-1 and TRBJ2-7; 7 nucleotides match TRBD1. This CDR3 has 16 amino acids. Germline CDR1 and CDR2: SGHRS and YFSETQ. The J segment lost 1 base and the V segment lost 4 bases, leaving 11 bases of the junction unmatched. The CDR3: CASSHTTGKASYEQYF. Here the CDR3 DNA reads TGCGCCAGCAGCCATACGACAGGGAAGGCTTCCTACGAGCAGTACTTC.

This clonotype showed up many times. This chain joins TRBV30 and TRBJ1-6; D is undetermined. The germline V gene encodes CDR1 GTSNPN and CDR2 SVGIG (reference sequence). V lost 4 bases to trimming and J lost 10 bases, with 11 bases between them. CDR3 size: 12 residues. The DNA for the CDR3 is TGTGCCTGGAAATTTTTGGTCTCACCCCTCCACTTT. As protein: CAWKFLVSPLHF.

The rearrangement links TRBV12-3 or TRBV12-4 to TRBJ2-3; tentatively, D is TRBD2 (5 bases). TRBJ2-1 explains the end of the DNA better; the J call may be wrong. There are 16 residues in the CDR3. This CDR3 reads CASNLRGWLATREQFF. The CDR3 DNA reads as TGTGCCAGCAACCTACGGGGATGGCTAGCCACCAGGGAGCAGTTCTTC.

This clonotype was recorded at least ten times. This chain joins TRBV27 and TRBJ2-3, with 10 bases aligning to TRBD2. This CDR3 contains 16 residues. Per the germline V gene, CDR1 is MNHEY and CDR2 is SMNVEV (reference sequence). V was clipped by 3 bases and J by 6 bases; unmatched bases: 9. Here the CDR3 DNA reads TGTGCCAGCAGTTTCGATGAGCGGGGGGGCCGGGATACGCAGTATTTT. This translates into CASSFDERGGRDTQYF.

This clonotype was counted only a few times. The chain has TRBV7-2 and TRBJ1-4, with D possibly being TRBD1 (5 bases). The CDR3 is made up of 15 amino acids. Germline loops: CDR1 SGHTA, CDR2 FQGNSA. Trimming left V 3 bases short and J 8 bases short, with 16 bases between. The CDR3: CASSFTGTLGEKLFF. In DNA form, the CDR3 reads TGTGCCAGCAGCTTTACAGGAACCCTGGGGGAAAAACTGTTTTTT. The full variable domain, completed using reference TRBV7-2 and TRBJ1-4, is GAGVSQSPSNKVTEKGKDVELRCDPISGHTALYWYRQSLGQGLEFLIYFQGNSAPDKSGLPSDRFSAERTGGSVSTLTIQRTQQEDSAVYLCASSFTGTLGEKLFFGSGTQLSVL.